A single count supports the clone carrying this TCR beta chain. The antigen is unknown. This sample was included in a study of T cell responses to AZD1222 COVID-19 vaccine. The assay was immunoSEQ multiplex PCR, and TCRdb's table has in-frame clones only and misses some. The repertoire holds some 90,000 clones, with roughly 84% as singletons. The CDR3 loop spans 13 amino acids. Trimming cost V 9 bases and J 3 bases, with 12 bases left between them. CDR1 is KGHDR and CDR2 is SFDVKD in the germline V gene. Study-wide results and caveats: Spike-spanning, vaccine-associated CD4 TCRs were dominant at 160-218 and 743-854. Nearly half of spike-specific TCRs reportedly go after variant regions that carry no mutations.

This TCR derives from an adult in good health. Here the sequenced sample was peripheral blood, taken on day 0 of AZD1222 vaccination. This chain joins TRBV24-1 and TRBJ2-3; the D call may be TRBD1 or TRBD2 (5 bases each). The CDR3: CATRDWGTDTQYF. The CDR3 DNA is TGTGCCACCCGAGACTGGGGGACAGATACGCAGTATTTT.